This T cell receptor beta chain was sequenced during a study of blood T cell repertoires in COVID-19. At the level of the study: The United States, Italy and Spain were the sources of the acute and convalescent COVID-19 samples.

V shed 4 bases and J shed 2 bases, with 17 bases lying between them. Per the germline V gene, CDR1 is LGHNA and CDR2 is YSLEER. The CDR3 loop spans 16 amino acids. Original data processing: Cell counts per sample came from amplifying reference gene primers. Only in-frame clones appear in the TCRdb table, and some are missing; sequencing was by immunoSEQ multiplex PCR. V, J and clone size reflect that table, while D and trimming were determined from the DNA. This table has roughly 100,000 clones, 84% appearing once. The TCR sequence derives from a human donor in a cohort sampled during active COVID-19. This chain links TRBV4-3 with TRBJ1-1; D perhaps matches TRBD1 (6 bases). Sequencing was carried out using peripheral blood. Here the CDR3 DNA reads TGCGCCAGCAGCCTGCGCACCCCACAGGGAAACACTGAAGCTTTCTTT. Translating it yields CASSLRTPQGNTEAFF.